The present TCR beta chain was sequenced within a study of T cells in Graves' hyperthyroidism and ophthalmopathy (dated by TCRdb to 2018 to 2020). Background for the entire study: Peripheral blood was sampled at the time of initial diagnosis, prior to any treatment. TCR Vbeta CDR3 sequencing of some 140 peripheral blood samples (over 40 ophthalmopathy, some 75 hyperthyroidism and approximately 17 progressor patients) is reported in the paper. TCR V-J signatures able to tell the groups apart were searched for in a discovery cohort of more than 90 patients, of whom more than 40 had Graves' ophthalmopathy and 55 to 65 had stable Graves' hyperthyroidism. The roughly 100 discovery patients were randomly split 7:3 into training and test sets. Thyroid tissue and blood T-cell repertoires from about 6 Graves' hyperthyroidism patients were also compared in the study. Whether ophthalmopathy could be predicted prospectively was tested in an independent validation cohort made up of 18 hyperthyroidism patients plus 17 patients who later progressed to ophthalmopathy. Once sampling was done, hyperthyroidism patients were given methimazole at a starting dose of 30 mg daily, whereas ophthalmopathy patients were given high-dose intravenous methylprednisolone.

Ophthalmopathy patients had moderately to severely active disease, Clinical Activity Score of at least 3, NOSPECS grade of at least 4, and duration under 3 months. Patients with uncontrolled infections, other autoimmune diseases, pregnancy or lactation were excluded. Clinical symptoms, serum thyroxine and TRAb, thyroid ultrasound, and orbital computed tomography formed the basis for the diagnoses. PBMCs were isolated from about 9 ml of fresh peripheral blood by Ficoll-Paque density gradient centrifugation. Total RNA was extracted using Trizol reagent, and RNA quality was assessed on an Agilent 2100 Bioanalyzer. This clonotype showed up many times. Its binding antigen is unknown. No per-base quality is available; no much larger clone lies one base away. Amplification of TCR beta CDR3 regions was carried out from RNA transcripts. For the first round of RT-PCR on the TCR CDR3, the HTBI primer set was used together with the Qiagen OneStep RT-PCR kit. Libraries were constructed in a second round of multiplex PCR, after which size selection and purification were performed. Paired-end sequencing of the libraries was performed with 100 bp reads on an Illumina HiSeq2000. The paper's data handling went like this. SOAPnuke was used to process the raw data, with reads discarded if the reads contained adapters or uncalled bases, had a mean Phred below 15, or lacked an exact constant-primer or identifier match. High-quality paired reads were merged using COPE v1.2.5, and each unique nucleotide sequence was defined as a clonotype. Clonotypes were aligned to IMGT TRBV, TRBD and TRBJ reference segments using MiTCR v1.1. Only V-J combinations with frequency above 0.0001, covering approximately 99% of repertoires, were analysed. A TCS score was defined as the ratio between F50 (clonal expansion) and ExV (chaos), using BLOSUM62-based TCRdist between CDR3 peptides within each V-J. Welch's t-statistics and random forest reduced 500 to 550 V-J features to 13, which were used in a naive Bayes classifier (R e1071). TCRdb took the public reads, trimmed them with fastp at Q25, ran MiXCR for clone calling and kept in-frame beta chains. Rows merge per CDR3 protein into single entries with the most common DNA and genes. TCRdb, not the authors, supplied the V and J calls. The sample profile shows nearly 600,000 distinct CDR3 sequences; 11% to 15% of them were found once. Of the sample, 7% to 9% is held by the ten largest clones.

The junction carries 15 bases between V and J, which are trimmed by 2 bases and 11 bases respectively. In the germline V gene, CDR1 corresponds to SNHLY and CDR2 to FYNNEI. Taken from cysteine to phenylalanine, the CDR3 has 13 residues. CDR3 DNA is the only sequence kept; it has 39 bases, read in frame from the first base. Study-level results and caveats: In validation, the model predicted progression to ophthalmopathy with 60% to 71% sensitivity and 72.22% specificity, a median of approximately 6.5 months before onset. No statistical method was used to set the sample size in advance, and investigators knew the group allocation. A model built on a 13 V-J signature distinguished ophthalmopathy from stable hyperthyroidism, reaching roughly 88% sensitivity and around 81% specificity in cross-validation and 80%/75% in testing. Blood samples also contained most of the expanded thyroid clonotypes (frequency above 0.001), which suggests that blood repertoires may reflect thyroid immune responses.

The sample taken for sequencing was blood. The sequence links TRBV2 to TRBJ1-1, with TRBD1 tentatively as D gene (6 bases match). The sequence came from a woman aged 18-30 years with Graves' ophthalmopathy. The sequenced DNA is TGTGCCAGCAGTGAACGGGGGGCGACTCGGGCTTTCTTT. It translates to CASSERGATRAFF. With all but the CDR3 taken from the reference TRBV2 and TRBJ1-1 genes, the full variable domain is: EPEVTQTPSHQVTQMGQEVILRCVPISNHLYFYWYRQILGQKVEFLVSFYNNEISEKSEIFDDQFSVERPDGSNFTLKIRSTKLEDSAMYFCASSERGATRAFFGQGTRLTVV.